The 25 T cell receptor beta chains in this list originate from one sample, sequenced in a study of a mutant IDH1 vaccine in newly diagnosed glioma. Time point here: week 35, safety follow-up. In the vaccine, a single dose held 300 ug of the mutant IDH1 20-mer peptide, along with topical imiquimod. No cognate antigen is known for these TCRs. Profiled with immunoSEQ multiplex PCR; TCRdb holds only in-frame clones, not every one. The sample lists tens of thousands of clones; around 90% were seen once. Sample: PBMCs, taken from a glioma patient whose treatment included an IDH1 peptide vaccine. Source of these receptors: a man younger than 40 with glioma.

This rearrangement joins TRBV9 to TRBJ2-1, with 9 bases lining up with TRBD2. From germline, CDR1 is SGDLS and CDR2 YYNGEE. The CDR3 loop spans 18 amino acids. The V and J ends lost 1 base and 1 base, in that order; junction bases with no gene match: 9. This CDR3 is CASSVNSRREGSYNEQFF. In DNA form, the CDR3 reads TGTGCCAGCAGCGTAAATTCCCGGCGGGAGGGTTCCTACAATGAGCAGTTCTTC.

As for this clone: This same CDR3 is encoded by further DNA sequences in the sample. This chain links TRBV10-3 with TRBJ1-5; 7 positions match TRBD1. This CDR3 is 13 amino acids long. The J segment lost 5 bases and the V segment lost 5 bases, leaving 3 bases of the junction unmatched. Looked up from germline, CDR1 is ENHRY and CDR2 is SYGVKD. The CDR3 region is CAISRDSDQPQHF. Here the CDR3 DNA reads TGTGCCATCAGTCGGGACAGTGATCAGCCCCAGCATTTT.

V is TRBV28 and J is TRBJ2-7; D ambiguous. Germline V CDR1 and CDR2: MDHEN, SYDVKM. With 6 bases removed from V and 2 bases from J, the gap between germline ends came to 14 bases. The CDR3 is 14 residues long. DNA of the CDR3: TGTGCCAGCAGGTATGACGGAGAGGCCTACGAGCAGTACTTC. Encoded protein: CASRYDGEAYEQYF.

V is TRBV11-2 and J is TRBJ2-2; 9 bases map to TRBD2. This CDR3 contains 17 residues. CDR1 and CDR2 from the germline V gene are SGHAT and FQNNGV. V lost 3 bases to trimming and J lost 7 bases; unmatched junction nucleotides: 12. The DNA for the CDR3 is TGTGCCAGCAGCTTGAGAGGCGAGCGGGAGGTCGACGGGGAGCTGTTTTTT. As protein: CASSLRGEREVDGELFF.

The chain has TRBV11-1 and TRBJ2-7; D call uncertain. V lost 5 bases and J 0 bases, leaving 8 bases between the germline ends. Germline loops: CDR1 SGHAT, CDR2 FQDESV (reference sequence). The CDR3 loop spans 13 amino acids. CDR3 coding DNA: TGTGCCAGCAGCCCGACTTACTCCTACGAGCAGTACTTC. This encodes CASSPTYSYEQYF. Together with reference TRBV11-1 and TRBJ2-7, the CDR3 gives the full variable domain: EAEVAQSPRYKITEKSQAVAFWCDPISGHATLYWYRQILGQGPELLVQFQDESVVDDSQLPKDRFSAERLKGVDSTLKIQPAELGDSAMYLCASSPTYSYEQYFGPGTRLTVT.

The V gene is TRBV5-1, the J gene TRBJ1-2; possibly TRBD1 for D (5 bases). The CDR3 runs 13 residues. Germline CDR1 SGHRS, CDR2 YFSETQ. V dropped 1 base and J dropped 7 bases, with 11 bases sitting between them. CDR3 region: CASSLNMGGGYTF. CDR3 DNA: TGCGCCAGCAGCTTGAATATGGGGGGTGGCTACACCTTC.

The rearrangement uses TRBV9 and TRBJ1-6; D is undetermined. Trimming left V 3 bases short and J 7 bases short, with 17 bases between. This CDR3 region has 16 residues. From germline, CDR1 is SGDLS and CDR2 YYNGEE. As DNA, the CDR3 is TGTGCCAGCAGCGAATCTATCACAGAAGGCAATTCACCCCTCCACTTT. Its translation is CASSESITEGNSPLHF.

This rearrangement joins TRBV5-1 to TRBJ2-7; D gene ambiguous. The CDR3 runs to 15 residues. Germline V lookup: CDR1 SGHRS, CDR2 YFSETQ. With 3 bases removed from V and 2 bases from J, the gap between germline ends came to 15 bases. The CDR3 DNA reads as TGCGCCAGCAGCTACGCCTCTTACGGTACCTACGAGCAGTACTTC. Translation: CASSYASYGTYEQYF.

The V call is TRBV13, the J call TRBJ2-2; either TRBD1 or TRBD2 may supply D (5 bases each). CDR3 size: 15 residues. Germline V lookup: CDR1 PRHDT, CDR2 FYEKMQ (reference sequence). V lost 5 bases, J lost 4 bases, and 14 bases lay in between. The CDR3 loop is CASSPTEGSTGELFF. Here the CDR3 DNA reads TGTGCCAGCAGCCCTACCGAGGGGAGCACCGGGGAGCTGTTTTTT.

This clone was seen a single time. The chain joins TRBV28 to TRBJ1-1; TRBD1 aligns across 10 bases. Germline V gene lookup returns CDR1 MDHEN and CDR2 SYDVKM. V trimming: 5 bases; J trimming: 4 bases; junction bases outside the gene matches: 10. The CDR3 contains 16 residues. This CDR3 reads CASSPSLGQGITEAFF. DNA of the CDR3: TGTGCCAGCAGTCCCTCCTTGGGACAGGGGATCACTGAAGCTTTCTTT.

This clone was picked up one time. This chain joins TRBV28 and TRBJ2-3; D tentatively fits TRBD1 or TRBD2 (5 bases each). The CDR3 loop spans 14 amino acids. Germline V gene sequence: CDR1 MDHEN, CDR2 SYDVKM. V was shortened by 6 bases and J by 7 bases, with 17 bases between the two germline ends. DNA of the CDR3: TGTGCCAGCAGCCCCAGAGGGGTCTGGAATACGCAGTATTTT. This translates into CASSPRGVWNTQYF. The full variable domain, with the rest looked up from reference TRBV28 and TRBJ2-3, is DVKVTQSSRYLVKRTGEKVFLECVQDMDHENMFWYRQDPGLGLRLIYFSYDVKMKEKGDIPEGYSVSREKKERFSLILESASTNQTSMYLCASSPRGVWNTQYFGPGTRLTVL.

The rearrangement links TRBV4-2 to TRBJ2-1; D unclear. This CDR3 is built from 13 residues. Looked up from germline, CDR1 is LGHNA and CDR2 is YNFKEQ. V lost 0 bases and J lost 8, with 8 bases in between. CDR3: CASSQEVRDEQFF. CDR3 in DNA: TGTGCCAGCAGCCAAGAGGTTAGAGATGAGCAGTTCTTC.

This chain uses TRBV19 with TRBJ2-7; 9 positions agree with TRBD2. The CDR3 covers 13 residues. V was clipped by 4 bases and J by 6 bases; unmatched bases: 4. Germline CDR1 reads LNHDA; CDR2 reads SQIVND (reference sequence). The CDR3 region is CASSTGLALEQYF. CDR3 DNA sequence: TGTGCCAGTAGTACCGGACTAGCGCTCGAGCAGTACTTC.

The chain employs TRBV9 and TRBJ2-7; 8 nucleotides match TRBD1. The J segment lost 0 bases and the V segment lost 3 bases, leaving 2 bases of the junction unmatched. This CDR3 has 14 amino acids. Per germline, CDR1 SGDLS and CDR2 YYNGEE. Written as DNA, the CDR3 is TGTGCCAGCAGCGACAGGGGGAACTCCTACGAGCAGTACTTC. It specifies CASSDRGNSYEQYF.

The chain is built from TRBV6-1 and TRBJ1-4; 7 bases match TRBD1. After removal of 4 bases from V and 7 bases from J, the junction contained 6 bases not matched to a gene. CDR3 length: 14 amino acids. Germline V gives CDR1 MNHNS, CDR2 SASEGT. CDR3: CASSASRDSEKLFF. The CDR3 DNA sequence: TGTGCCAGCAGTGCGTCCCGGGACAGTGAAAAACTGTTTTTT.

The rearrangement uses TRBV7-2 and TRBJ2-7; 10 nucleotides align to TRBD1. There are 14 residues in the CDR3. V lost 5 bases, J lost 5 bases, and 6 bases stayed unmatched. The germline V gene has CDR1 SGHTA and CDR2 FQGNSA. CDR3 in DNA: TGTGCCAGCAGCAAATTAGGGACAGGGGACGAGCAGTACTTC. It translates to CASSKLGTGDEQYF.

The chain employs TRBV7-8 and TRBJ1-4; D might be TRBD1 (5 bases). Trimming stripped 1 base from V and 8 bases from J, with 14 bases between. From germline, CDR1 is SGHVS and CDR2 FQNEAQ. The CDR3 has 15 residues. CDR3 loop: CASSLGGREREKLFF. The CDR3 nucleotides read TGTGCCAGCAGCTTAGGGGGCAGGGAGAGGGAAAAACTGTTTTTT.

The chain couples TRBV10-3 to TRBJ1-1; TRBD1 might be the D (6 bases). The length of the CDR3 is 15 residues. Per the germline V gene, CDR1 is ENHRY and CDR2 is SYGVKD. V lost 0 bases to trimming and J lost 1 base, with 9 bases between them. The CDR3 nucleotides are TGTGCCATCAGTGAGTCGATGGACAGGAACACTGAAGCTTTCTTT. It specifies CAISESMDRNTEAFF.

V and J are TRBV25-1 and TRBJ2-7; TRBD2 matches 8 bases. CDR3 length equals 15 residues. V trimming: 2 bases; J trimming: 5 bases; junction bases outside the gene matches: 8. Germline V gene sequence: CDR1 MGHDK, CDR2 SYGVNS. Here the CDR3 DNA reads TGTGCCAGCAGTGAAACGGGAGGGCCCGGGGACGAGCAGTACTTC. Amino acids: CASSETGGPGDEQYF.

The V gene is TRBV4-1, the J gene TRBJ1-4, with D maybe TRBD1 (6 bases). Trimming left V 3 bases short and J 2 bases short, with 13 bases between. Germline CDR1 reads MGHRA; CDR2 reads YSYEKL. This CDR3 contains 16 residues. This CDR3 reads CASSHHPGATNEKLFF. CDR3 sequence (DNA): TGCGCCAGCAGCCACCACCCAGGGGCGACTAATGAAAAACTGTTTTTT.

The chain has TRBV30 and TRBJ1-3, with 9 positions matching TRBD1. V lost 2 bases and J lost 4; bases outside the gene matches: 3. The CDR3 is made up of 14 amino acids. Germline V gene sequence: CDR1 GTSNPN, CDR2 SVGIG (reference sequence). The CDR3 reads CAWSRTGAGNTIYF. CDR3 DNA sequence: TGTGCCTGGAGTCGGACAGGGGCCGGAAACACCATATATTTT.

The J gene is TRBJ2-7, the V gene TRBV7-9, with TRBD2 matching over 13 bases. The CDR3 is 18 amino acids. Unmatched junction bases numbered 5, after V lost 0 bases and J lost 0 bases. Germline V CDR1 and CDR2: SEHNR, FQNEAQ (reference sequence). CDR3 amino acids: CASSLAGLAGKSSYEQYF. The CDR3 DNA follows: TGTGCCAGCAGCTTAGCGGGACTAGCGGGAAAAAGCTCCTACGAGCAGTACTTC.

This chain uses TRBV28 with TRBJ1-5, with TRBD1 matching 7 bases. Germline CDR1 is MDHEN and CDR2 is SYDVKM. The CDR3 loop spans 14 amino acids. After removal of 1 base from V and 5 bases from J, the junction contained 2 bases not matched to a gene. Here the CDR3 DNA reads TGTGCCAGCAGTTTATCTACAGGGGATCAGCCCCAGCATTTT. It translates to CASSLSTGDQPQHF.

The chain uses TRBV6-1 and TRBJ1-3, with D possibly TRBD1 on 5 matching bases. Looked up from germline, CDR1 is MNHNS and CDR2 is SASEGT. The CDR3 covers 17 residues. Trimming stripped 4 bases from V and 1 base from J, with 17 bases between. Here the CDR3 reads CASSGGRWGISGNTIYF. In nucleotides, the CDR3 is TGTGCCAGCAGTGGAGGTCGGTGGGGCATTTCTGGAAACACCATATATTTT.

The gene calls are TRBV5-1 and TRBJ1-2; TRBD1 matches at 10 bases. The germline V gene has CDR1 SGHRS and CDR2 YFSETQ. V lost 0 bases to trimming and J lost 8 bases; unmatched junction nucleotides: 7. This CDR3 has 15 amino acids. The CDR3 loop reads CASSLATGTGVGYTF. The CDR3, as DNA: TGCGCCAGCAGCTTGGCCACCGGGACAGGGGTCGGCTACACCTTC.